These 6 T cell receptor beta chains were sequenced from one sample in a study of blood T cell repertoires in COVID-19 (dated by TCRdb to about 2020). Library construction relied on the immunoSEQ multiplex PCR assay. This is the immuneACCESS table as TCRdb keeps it, with only in-frame sequences that have V and J called. A part of the clones is gone; compared with another copy, unresolved V genes explain less than half, and the rest is unexplained. The sample table holds some 190,000 clones, of which roughly 84% were seen once. Around 4.9% of the sample rests with the top ten. The sequencing sample was made of peripheral blood. The receptors come from an elderly woman with acute or convalescent COVID-19.

J is TRBJ1-1 and V is TRBV11-2, with D uncertain. The germline V gene encodes CDR1 SGHAT and CDR2 FQNNGV. V was clipped by 3 bases and J by 4 bases, with 9 bases between them. CDR3 length: 13 amino acids. CDR3 DNA sequence: TGTGCCAGCAGCTTCACATTGGCCACTGAAGCTTTCTTT. As protein: CASSFTLATEAFF. Looking up the rest from reference TRBV11-2 and TRBJ1-1 gives the full variable domain: EAGVAQSPRYKIIEKRQSVAFWCNPISGHATLYWYQQILGQGPKLLIQFQNNGVVDDSQLPKDRFSAERLKGVDSTLKIQPAKLEDSAVYLCASSFTLATEAFFGQGTRLTVV.

The gene calls are TRBV11-2 and TRBJ2-1; 8 bases are shared with TRBD1. Per the germline V gene, CDR1 is SGHAT and CDR2 is FQNNGV. The CDR3 covers 15 residues. V dropped 6 bases and J dropped 3; count of bases not matched to a gene: 7. The CDR3 here is CASRTGQGLYNEQFF. CDR3 sequence (DNA): TGTGCCAGCAGGACCGGACAGGGACTCTACAATGAGCAGTTCTTC.

The chain couples TRBV5-6 to TRBJ2-7, with 7 bases lining up with TRBD1. V lost 1 base, J lost 5 bases, and 6 bases stayed unmatched. The CDR3 is 14 residues long. Germline V CDR1 and CDR2: SGHDT, YYEEEE. The CDR3 here is CASSLPDRADEQYF. For the CDR3, the DNA is TGTGCCAGCAGCTTGCCTGACAGGGCCGACGAGCAGTACTTC. The full variable domain, with the rest looked up from reference TRBV5-6 and TRBJ2-7, is DAGVTQSPTHLIKTRGQQVTLRCSPKSGHDTVSWYQQALGQGPQFIFQYYEEEERQRGNFPDRFSGHQFPNYSSELNVNALLLGDSALYLCASSLPDRADEQYFGPGTRLTVT.

The CDR3 region has the DNA TGTGCCAGTAGTATAAGGGGACAGAGGAATTCACCCCTCCACTTT. Translating gives CASSIRGQRNSPLHF. The rearrangement uses TRBV19 and TRBJ1-6; 7 positions agree with TRBD1. From germline, CDR1 is LNHDA and CDR2 SQIVND (reference sequence). J gave up 7 bases and V 2 bases, and 5 bases lay outside the gene matches. The CDR3 consists of 15 residues.

The rearrangement links TRBV28 to TRBJ2-5; the match to TRBD2 covers 11 bases. The germline V gene has CDR1 MDHEN and CDR2 SYDVKM. With 3 bases clipped from V and 2 bases from J, the junction kept 5 bases outside the gene matches. There are 16 residues in the CDR3. Here the CDR3 reads CASSFRRLAGQETQYF. The CDR3 nucleotides are TGTGCCAGCAGTTTCCGGAGACTAGCGGGACAAGAGACCCAGTACTTC.

The chain uses TRBV6-5 and TRBJ2-5, with TRBD2 matching 8 bases. Trimming removed 6 bases from V and 5 bases from J; junction bases left unmatched: 2. CDR3 size: 12 residues. Germline CDR1 MNHEY, CDR2 SVGAGI. The CDR3 sequence is CASRTSVETQYF. The DNA for the CDR3 is TGTGCCAGCAGGACTAGCGTTGAGACCCAGTACTTC.